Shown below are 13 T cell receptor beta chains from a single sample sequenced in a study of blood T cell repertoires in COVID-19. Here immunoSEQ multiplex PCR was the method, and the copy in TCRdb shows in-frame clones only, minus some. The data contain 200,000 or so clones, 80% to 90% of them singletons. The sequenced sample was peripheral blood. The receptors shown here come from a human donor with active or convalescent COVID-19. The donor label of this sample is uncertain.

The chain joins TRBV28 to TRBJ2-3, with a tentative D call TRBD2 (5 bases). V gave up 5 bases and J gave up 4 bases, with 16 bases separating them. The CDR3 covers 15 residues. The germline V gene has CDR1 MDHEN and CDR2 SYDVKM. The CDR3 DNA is TGTGCCAGCAGTCGTGCTAGCTTCGGGCCAGATACGCAGTATTTT. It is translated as CASSRASFGPDTQYF.

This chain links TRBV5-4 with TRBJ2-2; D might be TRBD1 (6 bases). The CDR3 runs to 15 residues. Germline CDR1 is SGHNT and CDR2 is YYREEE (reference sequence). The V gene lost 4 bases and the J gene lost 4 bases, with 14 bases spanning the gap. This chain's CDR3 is CASSPNQGSTGELFF. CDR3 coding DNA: TGTGCCAGCAGCCCTAATCAGGGGTCCACCGGGGAGCTGTTTTTT.

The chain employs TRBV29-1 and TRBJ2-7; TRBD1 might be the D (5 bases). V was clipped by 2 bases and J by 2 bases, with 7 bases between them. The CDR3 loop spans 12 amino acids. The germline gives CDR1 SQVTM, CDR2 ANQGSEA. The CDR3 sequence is CSVERGPYEQYF. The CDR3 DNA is TGCAGCGTTGAAAGGGGTCCCTACGAGCAGTACTTC.

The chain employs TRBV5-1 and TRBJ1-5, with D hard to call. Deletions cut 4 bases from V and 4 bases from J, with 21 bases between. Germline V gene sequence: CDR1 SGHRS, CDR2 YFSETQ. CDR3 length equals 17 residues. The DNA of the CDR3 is TGCGCCAGCAGCCGGGCCTCCGGTGCCGGAGGGAATCAGCCCCAGCATTTT. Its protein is CASSRASGAGGNQPQHF.

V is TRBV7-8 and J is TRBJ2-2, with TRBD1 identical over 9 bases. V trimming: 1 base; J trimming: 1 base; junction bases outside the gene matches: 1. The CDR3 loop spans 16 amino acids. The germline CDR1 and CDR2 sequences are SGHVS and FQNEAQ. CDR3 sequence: CASSLGGQGNTGELFF. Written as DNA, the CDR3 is TGTGCCAGCAGCTTAGGGGGACAGGGGAACACCGGGGAGCTGTTTTTT.

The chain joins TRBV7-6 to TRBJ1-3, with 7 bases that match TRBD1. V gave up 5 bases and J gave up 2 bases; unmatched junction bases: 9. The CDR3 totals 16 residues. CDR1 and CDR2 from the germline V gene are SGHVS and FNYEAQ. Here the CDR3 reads CASSPSSGQAGNTIYF. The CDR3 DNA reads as TGTGCCAGCAGCCCCTCGAGCGGACAGGCTGGAAACACCATATATTTT.

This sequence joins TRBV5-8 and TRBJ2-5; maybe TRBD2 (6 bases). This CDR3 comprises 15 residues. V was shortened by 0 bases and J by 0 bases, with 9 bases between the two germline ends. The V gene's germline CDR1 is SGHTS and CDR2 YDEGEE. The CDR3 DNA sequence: TGTGCCAGCAGCTTGGCCTGGGACTACCAAGAGACCCAGTACTTC. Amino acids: CASSLAWDYQETQYF. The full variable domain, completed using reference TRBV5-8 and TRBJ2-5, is EAGVTQSPTHLIKTRGQQATLRCSPISGHTSVYWYQQALGLGLQFLLWYDEGEERNRGNFPPRFSGRQFPNYSSELNVNALELEDSALYLCASSLAWDYQETQYFGPGTRLLVL.

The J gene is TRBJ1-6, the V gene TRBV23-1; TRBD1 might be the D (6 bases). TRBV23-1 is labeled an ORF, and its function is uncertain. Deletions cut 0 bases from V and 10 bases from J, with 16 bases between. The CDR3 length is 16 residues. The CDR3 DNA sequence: TGCGCCAGCAGTCAATCGGGGGGGCAGGGTCGGTCACCCCTCCACTTT. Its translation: CASSQSGGQGRSPLHF.

The CDR3, as DNA: TGTGCCAGCAGCCCCAAGATATTTTCTGGGACAGGGTACAATGAGCAGTTCTTC. Amino acid sequence: CASSPKIFSGTGYNEQFF. The J gene is TRBJ2-1, the V gene TRBV11-3; 9 bases align to TRBD1. Germline-derived CDR1 and CDR2 are SGHNT and YENEEA. Trimming took 5 bases from V and 4 from J; bases not matched to a gene: 15. This CDR3 has 18 residues.

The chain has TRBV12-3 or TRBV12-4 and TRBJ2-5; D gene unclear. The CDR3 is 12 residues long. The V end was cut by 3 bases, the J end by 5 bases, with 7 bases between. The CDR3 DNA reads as TGTGCCAGCAGTTTTCGCGTTGAGACCCAGTACTTC. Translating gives CASSFRVETQYF.

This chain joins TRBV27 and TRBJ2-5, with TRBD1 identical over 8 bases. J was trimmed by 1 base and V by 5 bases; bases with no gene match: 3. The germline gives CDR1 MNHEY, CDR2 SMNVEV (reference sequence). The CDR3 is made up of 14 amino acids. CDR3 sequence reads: CASSPDRAQETQYF. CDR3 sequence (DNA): TGTGCCAGCAGTCCGGACAGGGCCCAAGAGACCCAGTACTTC.

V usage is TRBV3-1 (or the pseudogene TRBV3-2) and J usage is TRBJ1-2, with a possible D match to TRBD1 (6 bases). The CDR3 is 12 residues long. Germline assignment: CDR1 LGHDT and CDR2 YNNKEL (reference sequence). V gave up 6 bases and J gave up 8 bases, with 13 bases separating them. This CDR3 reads CASRPQGGGYTF. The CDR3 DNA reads TGTGCCAGCAGGCCACAGGGTGGCGGCTACACCTTC.

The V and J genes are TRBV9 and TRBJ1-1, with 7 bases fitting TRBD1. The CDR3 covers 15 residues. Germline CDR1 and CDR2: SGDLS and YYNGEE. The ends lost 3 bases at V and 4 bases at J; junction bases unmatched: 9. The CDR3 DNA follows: TGTGCCAGCAGCGCCAGACAGGGCCGTGGCACTGAAGCTTTCTTT. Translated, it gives CASSARQGRGTEAFF.